This TCR beta chain derives from a study of blood T cell repertoires in COVID-19. Whole-study context: Both acute and convalescent COVID-19 samples were obtained from the United States, Italy and Spain. From T cells, B-cell-depleted T cells, or PBMCs came the material, which was cDNA or gDNA.

Assay: immunoSEQ multiplex PCR; the TCRdb copy retains only in-frame clones and omits some. The repertoire holds about 240,000 clones, with around 90% as singletons. Germline assignment: CDR1 SGHVS and CDR2 FQNEAQ. The CDR3 contains 13 residues. V was shortened by 0 bases and J by 3 bases, with 3 bases between the two germline ends. Material: peripheral blood. The rearrangement joins TRBV7-8 to TRBJ1-5; D ambiguous. This TCR was recovered from a man aged 55 to 70 who had recovered from COVID-19. The CDR3 protein is CASSLAYNQPQHF. The CDR3 DNA follows: TGTGCCAGCAGCTTAGCGTACAATCAGCCCCAGCATTTT.